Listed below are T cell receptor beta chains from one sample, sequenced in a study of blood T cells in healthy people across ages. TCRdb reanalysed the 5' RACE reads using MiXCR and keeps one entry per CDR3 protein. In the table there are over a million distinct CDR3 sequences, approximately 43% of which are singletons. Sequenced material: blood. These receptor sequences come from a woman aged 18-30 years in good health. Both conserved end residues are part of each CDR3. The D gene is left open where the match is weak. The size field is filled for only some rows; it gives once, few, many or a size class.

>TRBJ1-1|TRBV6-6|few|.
CASSSARGEIRNTEAFF
TGTGCCAGCAGCTCCGCAAGGGGGGAAATAAGGAACACTGAAGCTTTCTTT
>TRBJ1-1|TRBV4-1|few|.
CASSQLGNPNTEAFF
TGCGCCAGCAGCCAACTCGGGAATCCGAACACTGAAGCTTTCTTT
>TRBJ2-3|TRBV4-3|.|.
CASSQDPNRVGGTQYF
TGCGCCAGCAGCCAAGATCCAAACAGGGTGGGGGGTACGCAGTATTTT
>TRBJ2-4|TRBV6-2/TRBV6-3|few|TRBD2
CASSSRERGNKNIQYF
TGTGCCAGCAGTTCCCGCGAGCGGGGGAACAAAAACATTCAGTACTTC
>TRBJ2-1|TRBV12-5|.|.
CASGFTGSPHNEQFF
TGTGCTAGTGGTTTCACAGGGTCCCCCCACAATGAGCAGTTCTTC
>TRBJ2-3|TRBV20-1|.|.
CSAIRGPETDTRYF
TGCAGTGCTATCAGAGGACCTGAGACAGATACGCGGTATTTT
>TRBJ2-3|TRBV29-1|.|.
CSVGGWGLPDTQYF
TGCAGCGTTGGAGGGTGGGGGCTACCAGATACGCAGTATTTT
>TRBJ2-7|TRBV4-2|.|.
CASSQVVPYNEQYF
TGTGCCAGCAGCCAAGTCGTGCCCTACAATGAGCAGTACTTC
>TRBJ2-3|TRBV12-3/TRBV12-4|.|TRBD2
CASSGLSGVTDTQYF
TGTGCCAGCTCCGGGCTTAGCGGGGTGACAGATACGCAGTATTTT
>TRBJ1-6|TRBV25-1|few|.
CASSERGANSPLHF
TGTGCCAGCAGTGAAAGAGGGGCTAATTCACCCCTCCACTTT
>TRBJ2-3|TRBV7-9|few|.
CASSFPGLGGTGTDTQYF
TGTGCCAGCAGCTTCCCGGGGTTAGGCGGGACGGGGACAGATACGCAGTATTTT
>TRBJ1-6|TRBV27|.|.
CASSPRGGVGSPLHF
TGTGCCAGCAGTCCTCGGGGAGGGGTAGGTTCACCCCTCCACTTT
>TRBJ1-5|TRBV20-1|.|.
CSARADSHNQPQHF
TGCAGTGCTAGGGCCGACAGCCACAATCAGCCCCAGCATTTT
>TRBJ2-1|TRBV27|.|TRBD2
CASSPHRLAGLNKEQFF
TGTGCCAGCAGTCCACACCGACTAGCGGGGTTAAACAAGGAGCAGTTCTTC
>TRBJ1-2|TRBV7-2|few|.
CASSLRTADGYTF
TGTGCCAGCAGCTTACGCACAGCCGATGGCTACACCTTC
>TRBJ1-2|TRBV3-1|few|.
CASSHGTLPNLDGYTF
TGTGCCAGCAGCCACGGGACACTTCCTAACCTTGATGGCTACACCTTC
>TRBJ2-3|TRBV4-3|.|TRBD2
CASSRRRAGGGDTQYF
TGCGCCAGCAGCCGAAGACGGGCGGGAGGGGGAGATACGCAGTATTTT
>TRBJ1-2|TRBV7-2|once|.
CASSPSGTTNYGYTF
TGTGCCAGCAGCCCGAGCGGCACAACTAACTATGGCTACACCTTC
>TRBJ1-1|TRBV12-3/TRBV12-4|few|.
CASSLYVGVTEAFF
TGTGCCAGCAGTTTATATGTGGGTGTCACTGAAGCTTTCTTT
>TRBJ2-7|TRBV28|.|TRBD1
CASRGYRGSYEQYF
TGTGCCAGCAGGGGATACAGGGGATCCTACGAGCAGTACTTC